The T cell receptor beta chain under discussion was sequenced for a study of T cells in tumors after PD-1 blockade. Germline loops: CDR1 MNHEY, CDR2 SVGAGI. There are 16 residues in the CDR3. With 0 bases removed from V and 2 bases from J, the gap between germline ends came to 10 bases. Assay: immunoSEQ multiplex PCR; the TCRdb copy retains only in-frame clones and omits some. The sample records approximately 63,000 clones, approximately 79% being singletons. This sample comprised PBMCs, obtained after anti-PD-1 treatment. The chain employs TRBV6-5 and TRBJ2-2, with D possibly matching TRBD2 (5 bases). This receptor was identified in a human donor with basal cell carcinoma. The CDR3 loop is CASSYSIGLNTGELFF. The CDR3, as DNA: TGTGCCAGCAGTTACTCGATTGGACTCAACACCGGGGAGCTGTTTTTT.